This T cell receptor beta chain came from a study of blood T cells in healthy people across ages. General study points: Reliance upon unsorted PBMCs precluded definitive naive versus antigen-experienced comparison.

V was pared by 3 bases and J by 2 bases, with 11 bases between. The CDR3 totals 15 residues. Germline CDR1 reads KGHSH; CDR2 reads LQKENI. For the second PCR, which ran for 7 to 11 cycles, a sample-barcoded 5' primer and a J-beta primer mix were used. TCRdb ran MiXCR on the 5' RACE reads and lists one entry per CDR3 protein. The sample contains about 1.5 million distinct CDR3 sequences, 35% to 45% of which appear only once. As for this clonotype: Its antigen remains unknown.

Material for sequencing was blood. This TCR was sampled from a woman aged 18-30 years in good health. The V gene is TRBV18, the J gene TRBJ2-4, with no clear D. CDR3 protein: CASSPTRSPKNIQYF. The CDR3 DNA follows: TGTGCCAGCTCACCCACAAGGTCTCCCAAAAACATTCAGTACTTC.